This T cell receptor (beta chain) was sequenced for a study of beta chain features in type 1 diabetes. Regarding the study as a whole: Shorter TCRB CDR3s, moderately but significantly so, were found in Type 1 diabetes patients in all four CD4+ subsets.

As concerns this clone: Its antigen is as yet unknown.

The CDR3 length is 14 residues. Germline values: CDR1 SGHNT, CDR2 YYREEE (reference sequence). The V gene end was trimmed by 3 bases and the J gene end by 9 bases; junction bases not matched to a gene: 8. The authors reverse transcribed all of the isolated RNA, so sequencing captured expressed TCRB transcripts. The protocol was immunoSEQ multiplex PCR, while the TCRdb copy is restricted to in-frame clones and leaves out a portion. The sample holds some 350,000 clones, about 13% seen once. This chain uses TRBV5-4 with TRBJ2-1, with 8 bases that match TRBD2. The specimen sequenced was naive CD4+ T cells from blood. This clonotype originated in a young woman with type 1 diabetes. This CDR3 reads CASSSDLAGGEQFF. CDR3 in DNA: TGTGCCAGCAGCTCCGACCTAGCGGGCGGTGAGCAGTTCTTC.